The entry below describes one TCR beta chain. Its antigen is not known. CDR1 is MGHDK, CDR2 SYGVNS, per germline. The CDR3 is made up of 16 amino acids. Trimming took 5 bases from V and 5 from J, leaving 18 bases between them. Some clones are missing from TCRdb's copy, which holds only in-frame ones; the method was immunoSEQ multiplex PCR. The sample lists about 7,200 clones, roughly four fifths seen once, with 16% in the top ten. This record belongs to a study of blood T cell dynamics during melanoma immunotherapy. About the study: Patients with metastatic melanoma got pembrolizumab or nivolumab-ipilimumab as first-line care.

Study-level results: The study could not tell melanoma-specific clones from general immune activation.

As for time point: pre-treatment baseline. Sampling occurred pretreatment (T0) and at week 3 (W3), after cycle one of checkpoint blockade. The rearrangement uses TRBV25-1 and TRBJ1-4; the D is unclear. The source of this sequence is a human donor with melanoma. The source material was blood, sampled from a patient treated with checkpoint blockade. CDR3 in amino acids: CASSPDKNRRNEKLFF. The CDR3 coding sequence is TGTGCCAGCAGTCCTGATAAGAACCGAAGGAATGAAAAACTGTTTTTT.